A single sample gave rise to the 10 T cell receptor beta chains below, sequenced in a study of blood T cell repertoires in COVID-19. Sequenced by immunoSEQ multiplex PCR; TCRdb stores in-frame clones only, minus some. This table has some 180,000 clones, 89% appearing once. Sequencing used peripheral blood. The source is a man aged 35-49 years with acute or convalescent COVID-19.

V usage is TRBV6-5 and J usage is TRBJ2-7; D is perhaps TRBD2 (5 bases). The CDR3 has 11 amino acids. In germline, CDR1 is MNHEY, CDR2 SVGAGI. The germline V and J ends were trimmed by 0 bases and 10 bases, with 7 bases remaining between them. The DNA for the CDR3 is TGTGCCAGCAGTTACTCCGGGATTCAGTACTTC. Translated, it gives CASSYSGIQYF.

The rearrangement joins TRBV7-9 to TRBJ2-7; weak D call: TRBD1 (5 bases). Looked up from germline, CDR1 is SEHNR and CDR2 is FQNEAQ (reference sequence). This CDR3 is built from 19 residues. Trimming shortened V by 3 bases and J by 3 bases, and 27 bases separated the two germline ends. The CDR3 coding sequence is TGTGCCAGCAGCTTCCCCACGGACACGAATAGCCCTAATCTCTACGAGCAGTACTTC. Amino acids: CASSFPTDTNSPNLYEQYF.

This sequence joins TRBV7-2 and TRBJ2-5; 8 positions match TRBD2. Losses at the gene ends were 5 bases for V and 0 bases for J; bases not matched to a gene: 8. Germline V CDR1 and CDR2: SGHTA, FQGNSA. This CDR3 comprises 16 residues. The CDR3 sequence is CASSISGGLYQETQYF. In nucleotides, the CDR3 is TGTGCCAGCAGCATCAGCGGGGGCCTCTACCAAGAGACCCAGTACTTC.

This clone was seen a few times. The J gene is TRBJ2-7, the V gene TRBV9; 12 bases are shared with TRBD1. Trimming cost V 1 base and J 5 bases; bases outside gene matches: 4. The CDR3 is made up of 15 amino acids. CDR1 and CDR2 from the germline V gene are SGDLS and YYNGEE. In DNA, the CDR3 is TGTGCCAGCAGCGTAACCGGGACAGGGGGCGACGAGCAGTACTTC. It yields the protein CASSVTGTGGDEQYF.

The chain employs TRBV24-1 and TRBJ2-5, with D perhaps matching TRBD2 (5 bases). The germline V gene has CDR1 KGHDR and CDR2 SFDVKD. This CDR3 has 13 residues. Trimming took 1 base from V and 4 from J, leaving 6 bases between them. CDR3 bases: TGTGCCACCAGTGATTTCCGGGGAGAGACCCAGTACTTC. Translation gives CATSDFRGETQYF.

This clone was found once. The rearrangement uses TRBV7-7 and TRBJ2-2, with TRBD1 matching over 9 bases. J was trimmed by 7 bases and V by 5 bases; bases with no gene match: 8. CDR3 length: 15 residues. Germline V gene sequence: CDR1 SSHAT, CDR2 FNYEAQ (reference sequence). CDR3 DNA: TGTGCCAGCAGCCAAGGGACAGGGAGAGTCGGGGAGCTGTTTTTT. Translation: CASSQGTGRVGELFF.

V and J are TRBV6-7 and TRBJ1-4; D ambiguous. TRBV6-7 is an ORF; its function is uncertain. Deletions cut 2 bases from V and 5 bases from J, with 6 bases between. This CDR3 spans 13 amino acids. As DNA, the CDR3 is TGTGCCAGCAGTTACCCCTCCAATGAAAAACTGTTTTTT. This encodes CASSYPSNEKLFF.

The J gene is TRBJ1-3, the V gene TRBV5-6, with D possibly TRBD1 on 6 matching bases. With 2 bases removed from V and 0 bases from J, the gap between germline ends came to 15 bases. The CDR3 extends over 17 amino acids. CDR1 is SGHDT and CDR2 is YYEEEE in the germline V gene. The CDR3 loop is CASSFGDRPLSGNTIYF. The CDR3 DNA is TGTGCCAGCAGCTTCGGAGACAGGCCCCTCTCTGGAAACACCATATATTTT.

V usage is TRBV2 and J usage is TRBJ2-5; the D is unclear. CDR3 size: 11 residues. Germline V gene sequence: CDR1 SNHLY, CDR2 FYNNEI. Trimming shortened V by 7 bases and J by 0 bases, and 3 bases separated the two germline ends. The CDR3, as DNA: TGTGCCAGCACCTACCAAGAGACCCAGTACTTC. Protein product: CASTYQETQYF. Together with reference TRBV2 and TRBJ2-5, the CDR3 gives the full variable domain: EPEVTQTPSHQVTQMGQEVILRCVPISNHLYFYWYRQILGQKVEFLVSFYNNEISEKSEIFDDQFSVERPDGSNFTLKIRSTKLEDSAMYFCASTYQETQYFGPGTRLLVL.

The rearrangement uses TRBV18 and TRBJ1-2, with 9 bases that match TRBD1. The CDR3 consists of 15 residues. Germline V lookup: CDR1 KGHSH, CDR2 LQKENI. Trimming at V came to 4 bases and at J to 4 bases, leaving 7 bases not matched to a gene. Here the CDR3 DNA reads TGTGCCAGCTCACTAGGACAGGGGCCCTTCTATGGCTACACCTTC. Translation gives CASSLGQGPFYGYTF.